The 10 T cell receptor beta chains given below trace back to one sample, sequenced in a study of long-term antiretroviral therapy in people with HIV. This was the immunoSEQ v3.0 assay at survey level. TCRdb keeps only in-frame clones here, not all; method: immunoSEQ multiplex PCR. This table has approximately 39,000 clones, 75% to 90% appearing once. Here the sequenced sample was unsorted PBMCs, taken 1.5 years after starting antiretroviral therapy. These receptors all stem from a man aged 18 to 35 with HIV.

The chain links TRBV7-9 to TRBJ1-2, with 7 bases that match TRBD1. This CDR3 spans 14 amino acids. CDR1 and CDR2 (germline): SEHNR, FQNEAQ (reference sequence). V shed 7 bases, J shed 6 bases, and the junction held 11 bases outside the gene matches. In DNA, the CDR3 is TGTGCCAGCACTCGGGGCAGGGGGTATGATGGCTACACCTTC. The encoded protein is CASTRGRGYDGYTF.

This chain's CDR3 is CASGQGAKYEQYF. The CDR3 DNA follows: TGTGCCAGCGGACAGGGGGCTAAGTACGAGCAGTACTTC. This sequence joins TRBV2 and TRBJ2-7, with 11 bases lining up with TRBD1. V trimming: 8 bases; J trimming: 4 bases; junction bases outside the gene matches: 4. The CDR3 sequence is 13 residues long. The germline CDR1 and CDR2 sequences are SNHLY and FYNNEI.

This clone was found a few times. Its ends do not fully match the called genes, so a read error is possible. The J gene is TRBJ1-1, the V gene TRBV9; the match to TRBD1 covers 7 bases. CDR1 is SGDLS, CDR2 YYNGEE, per germline. The CDR3 loop spans 12 amino acids. In DNA form, the CDR3 reads TGTGCCAGCAGCGTAGCCACAGGGGAGAGGGTCTTT. This sequence encodes CASSVATGERVF. Using reference TRBV9 and TRBJ1-1 for the parts outside the CDR3, the full variable domain is DSGVTQTPKHLITATGQRVTLRCSPRSGDLSVYWYQQSLDQGLQFLIQYYNGEERAKGNILERFSAQQFPDLHSELNLSSLELGDSALYFCASSVATGERVFGQGTRLTVV.

The chain combines TRBV7-9 with TRBJ2-7, with a weak D call TRBD2 (6 bases). The CDR3 sequence is 16 residues long. Trimming removed 6 bases from V and 3 bases from J, with 21 bases in between. The germline V gene encodes CDR1 SEHNR and CDR2 FQNEAQ (reference sequence). CDR3 sequence reads: CASSYSLGDFVYEQYF. The CDR3 DNA reads as TGTGCCAGCAGTTATTCACTGGGGGACTTCGTCTACGAGCAGTACTTC.

V gene TRBV12-5 combines with J gene TRBJ1-2, with TRBD1 matching 9 bases. V was clipped by 5 bases and J by 5 bases; unmatched bases: 6. This CDR3 comprises 14 residues. Germline V gives CDR1 LGHNT, CDR2 FRNRAP. This CDR3 reads CASGPGTGKYGYTF. For the CDR3, the DNA is TGTGCTAGTGGTCCGGGGACAGGGAAGTATGGCTACACCTTC.

V is TRBV7-8 and J is TRBJ2-2; no clear D gene. Trimming pared 1 base from V and 6 bases from J, leaving 9 bases between. Germline CDR1 SGHVS, CDR2 FQNEAQ. The CDR3 sequence is 14 residues long. The CDR3 sequence is CASSLVPAAGELFF. Here the CDR3 DNA reads TGTGCCAGCAGCTTAGTTCCGGCGGCCGGGGAGCTGTTTTTT.

The gene calls are TRBV11-3 and TRBJ2-7, with D possibly matching TRBD1 (6 bases). The V gene lost 5 bases and the J gene lost 6 bases, with 17 bases spanning the gap. Germline CDR1 SGHNT, CDR2 YENEEA. This CDR3 contains 14 residues. The CDR3 loop reads CASSDVPGVGEQYF. CDR3 in DNA: TGTGCCAGCAGCGATGTCCCAGGGGTTGGCGAGCAGTACTTC.

V is TRBV30 and J is TRBJ2-4; D ambiguous. The CDR3 covers 12 residues. V lost 3 bases and J lost 0, with 3 bases in between. The V gene's germline CDR1 is GTSNPN and CDR2 SVGIG (reference sequence). CDR3: CAWREAKNIQYF. CDR3 sequence (DNA): TGTGCCTGGAGGGAAGCCAAAAACATTCAGTACTTC.

The genes are TRBV25-1 and TRBJ2-7; D is possibly TRBD2 (5 bases). The V end lost 6 bases, the J end lost 0 bases, and 15 bases lay between the germline ends. CDR3 length: 15 residues. Germline lookup yields CDR1 MGHDK and CDR2 SYGVNS. Here the CDR3 DNA reads TGTGCCAGCAGACCATCCGGGATCAACTCCTACGAGCAGTACTTC. Translating it yields CASRPSGINSYEQYF.

The chain uses TRBV7-2 and TRBJ1-5; possibly TRBD1 for D (5 bases). CDR1 SGHTA and CDR2 FQGNSA come from the germline V gene. V was clipped by 3 bases and J by 5 bases, with 11 bases between them. The CDR3 runs to 14 residues. CDR3 residues: CASSLRRGDQPQHF. CDR3 bases: TGTGCCAGCAGCTTGAGAAGGGGAGATCAGCCCCAGCATTTT. The full variable domain, rest sourced from reference TRBV7-2 and TRBJ1-5, is GAGVSQSPSNKVTEKGKDVELRCDPISGHTALYWYRQSLGQGLEFLIYFQGNSAPDKSGLPSDRFSAERTGGSVSTLTIQRTQQEDSAVYLCASSLRRGDQPQHFGDGTRLSIL.